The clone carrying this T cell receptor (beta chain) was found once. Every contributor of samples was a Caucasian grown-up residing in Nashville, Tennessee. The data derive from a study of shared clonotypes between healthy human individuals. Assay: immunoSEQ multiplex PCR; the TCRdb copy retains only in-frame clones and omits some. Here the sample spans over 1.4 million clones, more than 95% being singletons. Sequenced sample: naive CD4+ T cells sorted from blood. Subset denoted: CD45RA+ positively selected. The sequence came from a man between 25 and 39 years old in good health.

This chain's CDR3 is CASSLQGGRKPGELFF. CDR3 in DNA: TGTGCCAGCAGCTTACAGGGCGGTCGGAAACCCGGGGAGCTGTTTTTT. The chain carries TRBV7-9 and TRBJ2-2, with D tentatively TRBD1 (5 bases). CDR1 is SEHNR and CDR2 is FQNEAQ in the germline V gene (reference sequence). This CDR3 comprises 16 residues. Trimming pared 2 bases from V and 6 bases from J, leaving 16 bases between.